Here is one T cell receptor beta chain with its context. This sample is drawn from a study of follicular helper T cells after annual influenza vaccination. Study background: Some donors were sampled over the 2013-2014, 2014-2015 and 2015-2016 vaccinations.

Time point reported: 2014-2015 season, 7 days after vaccination. Cells are cTfh (non-naive CD4+CXCR5+PD-1+), split by ICOS and CD38 into double-positive or double-negative. This CDR3 contains 12 residues. Germline-derived CDR1 and CDR2 are SGHDN and FVKESK. Trimming took 4 bases from V and 12 from J; bases not matched to a gene: 8. Here immunoSEQ multiplex PCR was the method, and the copy in TCRdb shows in-frame clones only, minus some. This sample yields 6,000 to 9,500 clones, of which roughly 85% are seen a single time; 1.5% to 2% belongs to the top ten. Sample: CXCR5+ CD38- circulating T follicular helper cells from blood, taken 7 days after influenza vaccination. Subset given: circulating Tfh, non-naive CD4+CXCR5+PD-1+ (ICOS+CD38+ or ICOS-CD38-). The sequence came from an adult who received the influenza vaccine. The genes are TRBV14 and TRBJ2-7, with TRBD1 identical over 8 bases. The CDR3 reads CASSPDRGPGYF. The CDR3 DNA reads as TGTGCCAGCAGCCCCGACAGGGGTCCGGGGTACTTC.